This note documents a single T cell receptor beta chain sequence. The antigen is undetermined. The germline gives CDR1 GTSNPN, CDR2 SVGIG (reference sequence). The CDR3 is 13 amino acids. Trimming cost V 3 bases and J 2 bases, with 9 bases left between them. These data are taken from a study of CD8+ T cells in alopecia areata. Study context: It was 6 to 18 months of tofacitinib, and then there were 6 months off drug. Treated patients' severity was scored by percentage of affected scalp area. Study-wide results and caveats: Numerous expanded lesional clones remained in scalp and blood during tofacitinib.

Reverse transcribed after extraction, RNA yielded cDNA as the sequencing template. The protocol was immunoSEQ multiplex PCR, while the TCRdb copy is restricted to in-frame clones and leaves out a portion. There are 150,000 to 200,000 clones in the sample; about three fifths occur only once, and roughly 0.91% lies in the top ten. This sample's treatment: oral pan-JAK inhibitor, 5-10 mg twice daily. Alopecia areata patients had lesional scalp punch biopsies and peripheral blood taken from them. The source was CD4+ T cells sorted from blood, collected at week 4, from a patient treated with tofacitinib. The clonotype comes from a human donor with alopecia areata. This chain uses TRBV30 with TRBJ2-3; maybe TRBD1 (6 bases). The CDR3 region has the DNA TGTGCCTGGAGCAGGGGAGTCACAGATACGCAGTATTTT. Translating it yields CAWSRGVTDTQYF.